Described below is a single TCR beta chain sequence and its context. Its specificity is not known. CDR1 and CDR2 from the germline V gene are SQVTM and ANQGSEA. V lost 8 bases, J lost 7 bases, and 14 bases stayed unmatched. The CDR3 loop spans 14 amino acids. This record belongs to a study of breast tumors, draining lymph nodes, adjacent tissues. Study findings and constraints: Tumor and nontumor repertoires were significantly more similar in luminal-like than in basal-like breast cancer. That most tumor T cells come from lymph nodes remained unproven. Most tumor T cells seemingly derive from lymph node, then expand in tumor. Tumors had less TCR diversity than lymph nodes, more than nontumor tissue.

MiXCR, applied by TCRdb to the multiplex PCR reads, yields one record per CDR3 protein. The repertoire holds 150,000 to 200,000 distinct CDR3 sequences, with about 30% as singletons. The lymph nodes were axillary draining lymph nodes from breast cancer patients. This clonotype was obtained from a female donor with breast cancer. Some clones in this sample may be carry-over from other donors' samples. Source material: axillary lymph node tissue. The V gene is TRBV29-1, the J gene TRBJ2-1; 7 bases match TRBD2. CDR3 protein: CSPGGGNLRNEQFF. The CDR3 DNA reads TGCAGCCCTGGGGGGGGGAACCTTCGGAATGAGCAGTTCTTC.